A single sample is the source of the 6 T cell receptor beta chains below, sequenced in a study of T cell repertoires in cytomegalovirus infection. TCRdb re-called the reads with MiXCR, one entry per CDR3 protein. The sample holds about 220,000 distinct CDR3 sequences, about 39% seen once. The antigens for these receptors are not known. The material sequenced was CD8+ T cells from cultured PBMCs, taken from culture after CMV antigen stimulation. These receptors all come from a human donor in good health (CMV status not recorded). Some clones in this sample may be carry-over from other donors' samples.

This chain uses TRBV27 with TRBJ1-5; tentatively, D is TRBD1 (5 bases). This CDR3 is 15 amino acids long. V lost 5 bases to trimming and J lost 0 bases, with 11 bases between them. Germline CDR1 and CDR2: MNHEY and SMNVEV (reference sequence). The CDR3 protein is CASSGGTYSNQPQHF. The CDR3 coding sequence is TGTGCCAGCAGTGGGGGGACTTATAGCAATCAGCCCCAGCATTTT.

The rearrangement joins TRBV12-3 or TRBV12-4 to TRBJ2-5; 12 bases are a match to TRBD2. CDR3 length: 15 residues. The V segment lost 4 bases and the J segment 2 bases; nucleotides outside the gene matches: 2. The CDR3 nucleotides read TGTGCCAGCAGTTCGACTAGCGGGGGTCAAGAGACCCAGTACTTC. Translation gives CASSSTSGGQETQYF.

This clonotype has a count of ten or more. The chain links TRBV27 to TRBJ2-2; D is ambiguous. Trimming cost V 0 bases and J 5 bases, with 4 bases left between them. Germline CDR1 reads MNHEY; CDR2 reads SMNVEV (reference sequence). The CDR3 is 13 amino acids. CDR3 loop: CASSLSRTGELFF. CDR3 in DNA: TGTGCCAGCAGTTTATCCCGAACCGGGGAGCTGTTTTTT.

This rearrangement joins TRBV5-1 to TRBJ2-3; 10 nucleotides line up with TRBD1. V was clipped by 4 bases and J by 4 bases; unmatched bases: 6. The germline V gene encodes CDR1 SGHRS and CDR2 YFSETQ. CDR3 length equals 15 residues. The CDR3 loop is CASSTRGTGADTQYF. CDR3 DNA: TGCGCCAGCAGCACACGCGGGACAGGGGCAGATACGCAGTATTTT.

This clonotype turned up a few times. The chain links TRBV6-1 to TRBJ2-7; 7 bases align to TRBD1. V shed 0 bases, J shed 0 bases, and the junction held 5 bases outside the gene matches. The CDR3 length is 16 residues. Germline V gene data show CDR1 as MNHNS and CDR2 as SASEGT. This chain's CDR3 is CASSEALTGSSYEQYF. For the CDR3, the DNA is TGTGCCAGCAGTGAAGCCTTGACAGGGAGCTCCTACGAGCAGTACTTC.

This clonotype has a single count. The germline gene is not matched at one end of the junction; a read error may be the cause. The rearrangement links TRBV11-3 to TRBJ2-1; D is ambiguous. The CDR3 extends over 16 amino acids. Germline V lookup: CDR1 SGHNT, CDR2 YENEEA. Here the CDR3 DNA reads TGTGCAAGCAGCCCCCTGGGCAGTTCTAACTACAATGAGCCGTTCTTC. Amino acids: CASSPLGSSNYNEPFF.